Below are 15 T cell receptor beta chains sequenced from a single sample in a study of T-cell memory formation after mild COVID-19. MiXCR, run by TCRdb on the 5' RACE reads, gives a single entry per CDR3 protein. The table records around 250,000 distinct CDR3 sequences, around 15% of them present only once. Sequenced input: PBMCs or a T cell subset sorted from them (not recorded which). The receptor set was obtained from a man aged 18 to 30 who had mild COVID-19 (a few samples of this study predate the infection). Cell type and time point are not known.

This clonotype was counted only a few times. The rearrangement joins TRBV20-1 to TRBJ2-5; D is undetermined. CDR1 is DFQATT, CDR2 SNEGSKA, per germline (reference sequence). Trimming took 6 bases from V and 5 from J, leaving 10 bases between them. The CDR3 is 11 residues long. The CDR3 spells CSARMGETQYF. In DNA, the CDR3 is TGCAGTGCGCGTATGGGGGAGACCCAGTACTTC.

DNA for the CDR3: TGCAGTGCTAGCCCATACAGGGTCCAAGAGACCCAGTACTTC. Amino acid sequence: CSASPYRVQETQYF. The chain has TRBV20-1 and TRBJ2-5; possible D gene TRBD1, 6 bases. Trimming cost V 3 bases and J 1 base, with 12 bases left between them. Germline CDR1 reads DFQATT; CDR2 reads SNEGSKA (reference sequence). The CDR3 runs to 14 residues.

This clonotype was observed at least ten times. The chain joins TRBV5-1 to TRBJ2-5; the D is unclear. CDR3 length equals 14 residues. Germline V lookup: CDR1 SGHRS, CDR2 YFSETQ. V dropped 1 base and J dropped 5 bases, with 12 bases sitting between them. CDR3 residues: CASSLYGVGETQYF. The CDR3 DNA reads TGCGCCAGCAGCTTGTATGGGGTAGGGGAGACCCAGTACTTC.

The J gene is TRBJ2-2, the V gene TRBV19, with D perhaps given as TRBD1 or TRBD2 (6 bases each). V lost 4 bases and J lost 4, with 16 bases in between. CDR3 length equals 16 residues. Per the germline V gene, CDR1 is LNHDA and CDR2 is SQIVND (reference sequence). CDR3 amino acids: CASSTILRGGTGELFF. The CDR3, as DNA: TGTGCCAGTAGTACAATCCTCAGGGGAGGCACCGGGGAGCTGTTTTTT.

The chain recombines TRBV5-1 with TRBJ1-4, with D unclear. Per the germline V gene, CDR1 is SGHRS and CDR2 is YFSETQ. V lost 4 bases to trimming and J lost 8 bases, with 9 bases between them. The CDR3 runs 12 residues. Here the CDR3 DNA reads TGCGCCAGCAGCAAGGACCACGAAAAACTGTTTTTT. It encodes CASSKDHEKLFF.

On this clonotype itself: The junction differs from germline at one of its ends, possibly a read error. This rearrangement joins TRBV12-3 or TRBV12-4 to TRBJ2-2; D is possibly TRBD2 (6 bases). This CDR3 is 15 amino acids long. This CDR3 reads CASRLDGGGTGELFF. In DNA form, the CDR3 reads TGTGCCAGCAGATTAGACGGTGGGGGGACCGGGGAGCTGTTTTTT.

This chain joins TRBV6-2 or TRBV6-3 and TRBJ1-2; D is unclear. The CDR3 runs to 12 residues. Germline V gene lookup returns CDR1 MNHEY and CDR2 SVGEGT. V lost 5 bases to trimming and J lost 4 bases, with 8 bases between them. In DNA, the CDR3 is TGTGCCAGCAGTACAGTTCCCTATGGCTACACCTTC. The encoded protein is CASSTVPYGYTF.

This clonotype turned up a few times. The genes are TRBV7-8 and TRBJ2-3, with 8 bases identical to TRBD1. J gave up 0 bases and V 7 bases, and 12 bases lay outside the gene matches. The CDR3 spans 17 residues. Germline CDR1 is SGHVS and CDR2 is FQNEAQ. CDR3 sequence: CASNPGGTLTSTDTQYF. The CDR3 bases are TGTGCCAGCAACCCAGGGGGCACACTAACTAGCACAGATACGCAGTATTTT.

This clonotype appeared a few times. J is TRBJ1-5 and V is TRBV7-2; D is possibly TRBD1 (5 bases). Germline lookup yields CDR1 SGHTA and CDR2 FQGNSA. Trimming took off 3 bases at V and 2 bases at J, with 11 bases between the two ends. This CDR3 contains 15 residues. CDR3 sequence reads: CASSLTVNGNQPQHF. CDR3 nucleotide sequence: TGTGCCAGCAGCTTGACAGTGAATGGCAATCAGCCCCAGCATTTT.

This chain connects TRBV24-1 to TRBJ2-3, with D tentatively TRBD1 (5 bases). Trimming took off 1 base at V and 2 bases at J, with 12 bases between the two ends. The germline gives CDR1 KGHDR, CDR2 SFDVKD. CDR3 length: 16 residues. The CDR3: CATSDLPGISTDTQYF. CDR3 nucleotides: TGTGCCACCAGTGATTTACCAGGGATATCCACAGATACGCAGTATTTT.

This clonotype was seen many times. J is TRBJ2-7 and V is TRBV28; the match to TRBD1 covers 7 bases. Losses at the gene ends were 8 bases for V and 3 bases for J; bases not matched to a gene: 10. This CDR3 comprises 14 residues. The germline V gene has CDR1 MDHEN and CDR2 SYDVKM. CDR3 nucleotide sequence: TGTGCCAGCCAGCCTAGACAGGGAGACTACGAGCAGTACGTC. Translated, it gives CASQPRQGDYEQYV.

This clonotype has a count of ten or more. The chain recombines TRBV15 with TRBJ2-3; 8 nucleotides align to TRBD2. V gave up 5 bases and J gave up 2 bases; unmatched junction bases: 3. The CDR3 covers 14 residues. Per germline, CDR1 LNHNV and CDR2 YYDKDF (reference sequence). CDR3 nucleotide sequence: TGTGCCACCAGCGGCGGGGGGCTCACAGATACGCAGTATTTT. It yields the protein CATSGGGLTDTQYF.

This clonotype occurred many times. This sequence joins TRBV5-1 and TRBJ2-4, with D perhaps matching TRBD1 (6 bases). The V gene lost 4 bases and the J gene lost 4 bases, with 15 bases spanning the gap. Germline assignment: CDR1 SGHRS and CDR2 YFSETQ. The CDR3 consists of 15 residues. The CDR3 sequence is CASSPTTGRKNIQYF. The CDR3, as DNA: TGCGCCAGCAGCCCCACCACAGGGCGGAAAAACATTCAGTACTTC. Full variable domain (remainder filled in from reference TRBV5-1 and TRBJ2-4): KAGVTQTPRYLIKTRGQQVTLSCSPISGHRSVSWYQQTPGQGLQFLFEYFSETQRNKGNFPGRFSGRQFSNSRSEMNVSTLELGDSALYLCASSPTTGRKNIQYFGAGTRLSVL.

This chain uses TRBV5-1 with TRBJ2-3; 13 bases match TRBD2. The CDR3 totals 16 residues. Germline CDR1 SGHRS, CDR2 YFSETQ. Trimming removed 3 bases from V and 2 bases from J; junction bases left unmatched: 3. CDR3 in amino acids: CASSSGTSGVTDTQYF. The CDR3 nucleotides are TGCGCCAGCAGCTCTGGGACTAGCGGGGTCACAGATACGCAGTATTTT.

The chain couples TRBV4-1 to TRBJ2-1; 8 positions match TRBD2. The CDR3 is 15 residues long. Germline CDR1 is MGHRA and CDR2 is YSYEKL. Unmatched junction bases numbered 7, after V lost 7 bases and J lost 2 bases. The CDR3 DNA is TGCGCCAGCAAACTCGGGGGGGGCCCCTACAATGAGCAGTTCTTC. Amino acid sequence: CASKLGGGPYNEQFF.